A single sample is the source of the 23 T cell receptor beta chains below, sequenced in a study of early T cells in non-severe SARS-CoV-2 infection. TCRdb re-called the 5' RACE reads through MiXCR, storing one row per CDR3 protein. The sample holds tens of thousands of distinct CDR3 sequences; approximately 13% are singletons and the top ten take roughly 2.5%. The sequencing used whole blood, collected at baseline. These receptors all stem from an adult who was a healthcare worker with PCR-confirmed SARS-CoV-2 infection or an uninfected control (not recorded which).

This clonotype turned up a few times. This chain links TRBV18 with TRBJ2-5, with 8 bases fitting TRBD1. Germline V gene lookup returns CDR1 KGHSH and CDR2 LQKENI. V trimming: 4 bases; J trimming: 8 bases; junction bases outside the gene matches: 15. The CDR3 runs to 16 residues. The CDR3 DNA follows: TGTGCCAGCTCACTCCGATCGACAGGGGAAGAGAAAACCCAGTACTTC. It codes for CASSLRSTGEEKTQYF.

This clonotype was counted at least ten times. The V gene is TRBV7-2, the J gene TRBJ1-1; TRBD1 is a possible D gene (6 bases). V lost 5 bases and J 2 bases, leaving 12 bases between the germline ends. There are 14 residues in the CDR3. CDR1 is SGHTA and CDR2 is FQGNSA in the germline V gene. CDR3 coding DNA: TGTGCCAGCAGCCACGGACAGCTTAACACTGAAGCTTTCTTT. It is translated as CASSHGQLNTEAFF.

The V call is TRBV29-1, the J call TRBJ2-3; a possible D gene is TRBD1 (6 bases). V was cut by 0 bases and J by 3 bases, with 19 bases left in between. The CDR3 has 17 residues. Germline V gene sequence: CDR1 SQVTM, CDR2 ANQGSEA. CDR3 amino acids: CSVEDPQGAHITDTQYF. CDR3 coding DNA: TGCAGCGTTGAAGATCCACAGGGAGCGCATATTACAGATACGCAGTATTTT.

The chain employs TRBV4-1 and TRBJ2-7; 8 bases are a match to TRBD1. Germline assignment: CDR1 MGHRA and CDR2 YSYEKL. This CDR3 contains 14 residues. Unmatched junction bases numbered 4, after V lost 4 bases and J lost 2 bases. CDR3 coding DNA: TGCGCCAGCAGCCTAAACAGGGGGGCCTACGAGCAGTACTTC. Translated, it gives CASSLNRGAYEQYF.

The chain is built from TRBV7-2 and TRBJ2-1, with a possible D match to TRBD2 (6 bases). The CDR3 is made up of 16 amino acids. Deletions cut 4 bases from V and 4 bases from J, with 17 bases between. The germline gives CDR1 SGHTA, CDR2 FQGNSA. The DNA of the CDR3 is TGTGCCAGCAGCTCCCAGGGTGCGGGGCGTTACAATGAGCAGTTCTTC. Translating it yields CASSSQGAGRYNEQFF.

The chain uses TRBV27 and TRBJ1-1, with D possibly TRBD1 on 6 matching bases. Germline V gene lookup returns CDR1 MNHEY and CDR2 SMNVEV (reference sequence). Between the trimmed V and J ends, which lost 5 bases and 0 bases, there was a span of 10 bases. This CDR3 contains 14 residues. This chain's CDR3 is CASSGQSLNTEAFF. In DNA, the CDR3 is TGTGCCAGCAGTGGACAGTCGTTGAACACTGAAGCTTTCTTT.

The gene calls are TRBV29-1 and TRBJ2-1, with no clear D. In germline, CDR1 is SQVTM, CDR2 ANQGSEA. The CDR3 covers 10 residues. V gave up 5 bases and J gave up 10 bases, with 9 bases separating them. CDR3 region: CSVIQREQFF. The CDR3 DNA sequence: TGCAGCGTTATACAGAGAGAGCAGTTCTTC.

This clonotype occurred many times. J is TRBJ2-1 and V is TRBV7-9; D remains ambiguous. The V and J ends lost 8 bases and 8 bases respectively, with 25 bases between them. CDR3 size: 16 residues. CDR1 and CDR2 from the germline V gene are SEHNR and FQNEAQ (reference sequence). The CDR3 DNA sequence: TGTGCCAGCGGTCCAGTAGGGAACTCCCCTGGAGATGAGCAGTTCTTC. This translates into CASGPVGNSPGDEQFF. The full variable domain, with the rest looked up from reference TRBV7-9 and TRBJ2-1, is DTGVSQNPRHKITKRGQNVTFRCDPISEHNRLYWYRQTLGQGPEFLTYFQNEAQLEKSRLLSDRFSAERPKGSFSTLEIQRTEQGDSAMYLCASGPVGNSPGDEQFFGPGTRLTVL.

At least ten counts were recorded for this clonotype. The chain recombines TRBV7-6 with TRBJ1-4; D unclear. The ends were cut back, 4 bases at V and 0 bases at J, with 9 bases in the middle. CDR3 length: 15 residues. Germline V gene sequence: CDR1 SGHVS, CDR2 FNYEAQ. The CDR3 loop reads CASSSQLATNEKLFF. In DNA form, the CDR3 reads TGTGCCAGCAGCTCACAGCTAGCAACTAATGAAAAACTGTTTTTT.

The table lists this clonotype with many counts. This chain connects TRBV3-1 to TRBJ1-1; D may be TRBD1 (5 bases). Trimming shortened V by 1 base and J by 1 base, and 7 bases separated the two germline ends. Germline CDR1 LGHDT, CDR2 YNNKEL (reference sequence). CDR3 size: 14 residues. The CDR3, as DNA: TGTGCCAGCAGCCAAGTAAGGGGGAACACTGAAGCTTTCTTT. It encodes CASSQVRGNTEAFF. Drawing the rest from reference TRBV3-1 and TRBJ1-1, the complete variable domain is DTAVSQTPKYLVTQMGNDKSIKCEQNLGHDTMYWYKQDSKKFLKIMFSYNNKELIINETVPNRFSPKSPDKAHLNLHINSLELGDSAVYFCASSQVRGNTEAFFGQGTRLTVV.

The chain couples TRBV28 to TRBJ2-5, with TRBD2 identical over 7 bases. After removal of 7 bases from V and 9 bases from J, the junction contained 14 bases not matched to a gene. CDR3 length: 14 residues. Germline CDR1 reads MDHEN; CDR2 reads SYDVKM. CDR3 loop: CASKRLAVPEAQYF. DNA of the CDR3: TGTGCCAGCAAGCGGCTAGCGGTCCCCGAGGCCCAGTACTTC.

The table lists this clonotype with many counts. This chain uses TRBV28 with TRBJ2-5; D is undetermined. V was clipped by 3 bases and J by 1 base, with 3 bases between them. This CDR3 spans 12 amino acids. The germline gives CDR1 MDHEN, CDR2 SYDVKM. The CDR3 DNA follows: TGTGCCAGCAGTTTGGTCCAAGAGACCCAGTACTTC. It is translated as CASSLVQETQYF.

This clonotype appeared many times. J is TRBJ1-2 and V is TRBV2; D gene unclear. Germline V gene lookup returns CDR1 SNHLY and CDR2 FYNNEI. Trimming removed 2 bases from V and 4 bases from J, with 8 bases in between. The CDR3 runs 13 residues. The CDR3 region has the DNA TGTGCCAGCAGTGAATTCCGTTCCTATGGCTACACCTTC. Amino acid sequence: CASSEFRSYGYTF.

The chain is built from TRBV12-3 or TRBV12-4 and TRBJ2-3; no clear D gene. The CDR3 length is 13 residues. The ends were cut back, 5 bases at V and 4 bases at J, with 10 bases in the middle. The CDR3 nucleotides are TGTGCCAGCAGTGAGAGGCGCGCAGATACGCAGTATTTT. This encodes CASSERRADTQYF.

The CDR3 DNA reads as TGTGCCAGCAGCACGGGGATCACCGGGGAGCTGTTTTTT. Translation gives CASSTGITGELFF. This chain joins TRBV7-2 and TRBJ2-2, with D possibly matching TRBD2 (5 bases). V was shortened by 5 bases and J by 4 bases, with 8 bases between the two germline ends. The CDR3 consists of 13 residues. Per germline, CDR1 SGHTA and CDR2 FQGNSA. Full variable domain (rest looked up from reference TRBV7-2 and TRBJ2-2): GAGVSQSPSNKVTEKGKDVELRCDPISGHTALYWYRQSLGQGLEFLIYFQGNSAPDKSGLPSDRFSAERTGGSVSTLTIQRTQQEDSAVYLCASSTGITGELFFGEGSRLTVL.

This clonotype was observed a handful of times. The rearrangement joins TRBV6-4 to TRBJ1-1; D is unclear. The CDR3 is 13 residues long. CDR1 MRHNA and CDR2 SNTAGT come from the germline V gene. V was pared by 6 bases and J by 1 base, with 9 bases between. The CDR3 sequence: CASSVIRNTEAFF. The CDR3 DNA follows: TGTGCCAGCAGCGTGATTCGGAACACTGAAGCTTTCTTT.

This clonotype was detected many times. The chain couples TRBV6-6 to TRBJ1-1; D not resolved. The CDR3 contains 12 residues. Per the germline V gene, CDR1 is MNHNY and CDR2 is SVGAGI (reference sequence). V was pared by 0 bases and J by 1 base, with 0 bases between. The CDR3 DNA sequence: TGTGCCAGCAGTTACTCGAACACTGAAGCTTTCTTT. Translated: CASSYSNTEAFF.

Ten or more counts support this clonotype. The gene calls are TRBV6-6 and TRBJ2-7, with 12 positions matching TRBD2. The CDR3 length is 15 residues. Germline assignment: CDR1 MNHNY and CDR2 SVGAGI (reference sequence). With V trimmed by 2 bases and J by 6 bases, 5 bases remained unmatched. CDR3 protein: CASSYGLAGGSEQYF. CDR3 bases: TGTGCCAGCAGTTACGGCCTAGCGGGGGGGAGCGAGCAGTACTTC.

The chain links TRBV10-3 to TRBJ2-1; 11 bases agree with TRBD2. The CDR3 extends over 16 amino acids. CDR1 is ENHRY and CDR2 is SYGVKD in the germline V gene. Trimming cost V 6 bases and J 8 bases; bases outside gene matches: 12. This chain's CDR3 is CAISPGTSGLQDEQFF. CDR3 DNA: TGTGCCATCAGCCCCGGGACTAGCGGCCTACAGGATGAGCAGTTCTTC.

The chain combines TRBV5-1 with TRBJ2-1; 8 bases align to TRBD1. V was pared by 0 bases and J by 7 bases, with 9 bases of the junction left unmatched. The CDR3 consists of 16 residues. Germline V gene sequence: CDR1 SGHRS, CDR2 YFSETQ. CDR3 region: CASSLVAGTGINEQFF. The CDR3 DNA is TGCGCCAGCAGCTTGGTAGCCGGGACAGGAATTAATGAGCAGTTCTTC.

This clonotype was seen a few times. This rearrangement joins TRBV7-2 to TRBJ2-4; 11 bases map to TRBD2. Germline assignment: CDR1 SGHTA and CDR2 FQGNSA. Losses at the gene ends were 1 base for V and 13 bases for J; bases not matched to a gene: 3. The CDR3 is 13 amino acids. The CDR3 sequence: CASSLGSSGGQYF. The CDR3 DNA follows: TGTGCCAGCAGCTTAGGGTCTAGCGGGGGGCAGTACTTC.

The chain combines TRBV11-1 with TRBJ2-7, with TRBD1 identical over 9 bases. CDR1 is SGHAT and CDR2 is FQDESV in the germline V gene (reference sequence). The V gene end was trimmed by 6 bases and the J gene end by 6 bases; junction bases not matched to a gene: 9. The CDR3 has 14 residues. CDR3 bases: TGTGCCAGCAGTAGACAGGGGGAAGCACGCGAGCAGTACTTC. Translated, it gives CASSRQGEAREQYF.

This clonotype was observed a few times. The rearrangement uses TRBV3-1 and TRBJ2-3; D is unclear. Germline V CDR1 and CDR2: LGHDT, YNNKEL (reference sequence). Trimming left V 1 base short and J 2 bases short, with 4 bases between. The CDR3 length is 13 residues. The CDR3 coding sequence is TGTGCCAGCAGCCAAGGAGCCACAGATACGCAGTATTTT. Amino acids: CASSQGATDTQYF.